Listed below are T cell receptor beta chains from one sample, sequenced in a study of blood T cell repertoires in COVID-19. Repertoires were generated with immunoSEQ multiplex PCR, while TCRdb's copy carries only in-frame clones and drops some. Here the sample spans under 300,000 clones, about 89% being singletons. Material for sequencing was peripheral blood. The receptor set was obtained from a woman in her thirties or forties who had recovered from COVID-19. CDR3s include the opening cysteine and the closing phenylalanine or tryptophan. D genes are given only for firm matches.

d_gene | j_gene | v_gene | CDR3aa | CDR3nt
TRBD2 | TRBJ2-2 | TRBV3-1/TRBV3-2 | CASSPDSGSRTGELFF | TGTGCCAGCAGCCCGGATAGCGGGAGTAGAACCGGGGAGCTGTTTTTT
TRBD2 | TRBJ2-7 | TRBV27 | CASSSAAAGGEEQYF | TGTGCCAGCAGTTCTGCAGCGGCGGGAGGGGAAGAGCAGTACTTC
TRBD2 | TRBJ2-3 | TRBV11-2 | CASSSLAGGPGDTQYF | TGTGCCAGCAGCTCATTAGCGGGAGGGCCGGGAGATACGCAGTATTTT
TRBD2 | TRBJ2-1 | TRBV4-1 | CASSQEVRVAGWNEQFF | TGCGCCAGCAGCCAAGAGGTTCGCGTAGCGGGATGGAATGAGCAGTTCTTC
NA | TRBJ2-1 | TRBV7-3 | CASSLRAGFDEQFF | TGTGCCAGCAGCTTAAGGGCGGGGTTCGATGAGCAGTTCTTC
TRBD2 | TRBJ2-7 | TRBV10-2 | CASRMGLAGEFNEQYF | TGCGCCAGCAGGATGGGACTAGCGGGAGAATTCAACGAGCAGTACTTC
TRBD2 | TRBJ2-5 | TRBV10-2 | CASRPTSGLVGTQYF | TGCGCCAGCAGGCCCACTAGCGGTTTAGTGGGGACCCAGTACTTC
NA | TRBJ2-3 | TRBV3-1/TRBV3-2 | CASSQDGGTDTQYF | TGTGCCAGCAGCCAAGATGGAGGCACAGATACGCAGTATTTT
TRBD1 | TRBJ1-2 | TRBV10-2 | CASNSGQGVYGYTF | TGCGCCAGCAATTCAGGACAGGGCGTCTATGGCTACACCTTC
TRBD2 | TRBJ2-1 | TRBV27 | CASSSGLADSYNEQFF | TGTGCCAGCAGTTCGGGACTAGCGGACTCCTACAATGAGCAGTTCTTC